This is a list of T cell receptor beta chains from one sample in a study of T cell repertoires in urothelial bladder cancer. Assay: immunoSEQ multiplex PCR; the TCRdb copy retains only in-frame clones and omits some. The repertoire has about 11,000 clones, 68% of them found once; the top ten carry around 6.5%. Sequenced sample: tumor-infiltrating cells from bladder cancer. These receptors were taken from a human donor with a benign inflammatory bladder lesion. Each CDR3 is given without its conserved first and last residue.

14,TRBV14,ASSQDGKGLTDTQY
15,TRBV27,ASSLSGTGATNEKLF
12,TRBV18,ASSLGQGMNEQY
12,TRBV5-1,ASSRTGATYEQY
11,TRBV4-1,ASSRIMGIGYT
12,TRBV7-6,ASSKQGPKETQY
13,TRBV5-5,ASTVGQAWDNEQF
12,TRBV7-2,ASSPRGVSYEQY
11,TRBV2,ASSERVPGELF
14,TRBV11-2,ASSLGQGGDTGELF
13,TRBV2,ASNKGTGGSNEQF
13,TRBV6-1,ASSEGGWPDTEAF
15,TRBV7-2,ASSFASGGGRSYEQY
13,TRBV30,AWSVRRRAYNEQF
14,TRBV7-2,ASSLTSGGANSPLH
13,TRBV5-4,ASSFLSGGADTQY
13,TRBV19,ASSIGSYSNQPQH
13,TRBV7-2,ASSPAGGANYGYT
12,TRBV13,ASSSDTTNEKLF
12,TRBV6-5,ASSHRGGSYEQY
12,TRBV30,AWSAGISTDTQY
14,TRBV6-4,ASSSGPRGGQETQY
13,TRBV2,ASSDHVYSGNTIY
12,TRBV6-6,ASSYGTGLDEQY
12,TRBV5-1,ASSPGGQTYEQY
11,TRBV5-6,ASSRTGLNIQY
16,TRBV21-1,ASSKAPGQAGGSLGYT
11,TRBV11-3,ASSLEANTEAF
14,TRBV4-2,ASSLATGGPNGELF
14,TRBV7-9,ASSLEVGGPYNEQF
16,TRBV9,ASSVVPGSGGPYNEQF
12,TRBV10-1,ASSENRGNSPLH
15,TRBV19,ASSIRGTRPTLYEQY
12,TRBV6-5,ASSYSGGNTEAF
13,TRBV19,ASSPIASSTDTQY
11,TRBV6-1,ASSWTGNQPQH
17,TRBV7-3,ASSLKPPLTSGGHNEQF
13,TRBV5-4,ASSRDPTGSYGYT
14,TRBV5-1,ASSSQTGGSRNTIY
10,TRBV6-1,ASSQWGQPQH
14,TRBV2,ASSPGTGGGNQPQH
11,TRBV30,AWSVQDGHGYT
12,TRBV18,ASSLQTGALEQY
13,TRBV30,AWITKGSYNSPLH
12,TRBV4-1,ASSQDRRAYGYT
10,TRBV29-1,SVGQGAREQY
9,TRBV4-1,ASRSGNTIY
11,TRBV7-3,ASSNHRGNEQF
14,TRBV5-6,ASSLLAGGPWRELF
11,TRBV6-6,ASSSPGVYEQY
12,TRBV14,ASSQGLGNSPLH
10,TRBV19,ASSGQYTEAF
9,TRBV2,ASNLGGEQY
9,TRBV7-6,ASRSPNGYT
14,TRBV5-6,ASSRRTSGYTDTQY
12,TRBV5-1,ASSPGDHQETQY
13,TRBV27,ATSGAGPRTDTQY
11,TRBV5-1,ASSGNTNTEAF
14,TRBV4-1,ASSPRLAGGSRELF
14,TRBV5-1,ASSLERGVSTDTQY